The T cell receptor beta chain described here comes from a study of blood T cells in healthy people across ages (dated by TCRdb to between 2014 and 2016). Broadly, across the study: In model experiments, roughly one uniquely barcoded TCR beta cDNA molecule per two T cells was captured by template switching. Donors were grouped into four age groups: young (average approximately 15 years), middle-aged (less than 40), aged (around 66) and long-lived (approximately 78). Two additional independent replicas of 1 million unique cDNA reads from the same blood draw were analyzed for two donors (one aged 18 to 29 and one aged 80 or older). The study measured age-related changes in TCR beta repertoire diversity using deep sequencing normalized with unique cDNA molecular identifiers. To avoid experimental bias, donors of different ages were distributed randomly across sequencing lanes. The full study reports these points: Bulk unsorted PBMC profiling prevented conclusive comparison of naive and antigen-experienced compartments. Compared with the aged group, the long-lived group had more naive CD4+ T cells, fewer expanded clones and increased TCR diversity, a pattern suggesting age selection. As age increased, observed TCR beta diversity per million T cells dropped in a roughly linear way, and a significant reduction was already evident by age around 41. Estimates of total diversity from one million sequenced T cells were regarded as lower bounds and underestimates. Because donor CMV infection status was unknown, age-related changes in expanded clonotypes were potentially confounded. A strong correlation was found between observed TCR beta diversity and the percentage of naive T cells measured by flow cytometry.

This clonotype was found a few times. Its recognized antigen is unknown. No much larger clone is present one base from it, and per-base qualities are unavailable. Library prep was done by 5' RACE. The data were produced on an Illumina HiSeq 2500. A second PCR of roughly 6 to 12 cycles was performed with a sample-barcoded 5' primer and a J-beta primer mix. A template-switch 5' adaptor carrying 12 random nucleotides introduced a unique molecular identifier onto each TCR beta cDNA molecule. Each sample yielded at least 2.5 million CDR3-containing paired-end reads. All of the RNA was converted into first-strand cDNA using the Mint cDNA synthesis kit, with a TRBC-specific oligonucleotide serving as the primer. Following uracil-DNA glycosylase treatment, all cDNA underwent a first 18-cycle PCR with the universal primers M1SS and BC2_uni_R. The authors processed their data as follows. Normalization of each sample was performed by random selection of 1 million high-quality reads, each carrying a distinct molecular identifier. Instead of being binned into consensus sequences, reads that shared molecular identifiers were thrown out. CDR3 identification, clonotype clustering and error correction used MiTCR with a Q25 quality threshold and the strictest error-elimination algorithm. Lower-bound total TCR beta diversity was estimated with a nonparametric unseen species model using Euler transformation. TCRdb redid the processing of the public reads, applying fastp at Q25 and MiXCR, and retained in-frame beta chains. Entries are consolidated by CDR3 protein sequence, retaining the most common genes and DNA. Clone size and V and J calls follow TCRdb, not the original study. This sample gives 650,000 to 800,000 distinct CDR3 sequences in total; 40% to 50% of them show up just once. The ten largest clones capture around 18% of the sample.

Systemically healthy Caucasian individuals from Russia, approximately 39 in total and aged about 6 to 95 years, were included as donors. About 9.1 milliliters of peripheral blood were collected from each donor into EDTA-treated Vacutainer tubes. Ficoll-Paque density-gradient centrifugation was used to isolate PBMCs, with at least 6.5 million per sample. Total RNA, at least 6 micrograms per sample, was extracted from PBMCs with Trizol reagent. Naive CD45RAhigh/CD27high T cell percentages were measured by flow cytometry on a PBMC aliquot from every donor. After removal of 2 bases from V and 6 bases from J, the junction retains 19 bases not matched to a gene. The CDR3 measures 22 amino acids from cysteine to phenylalanine. Of the read, only the CDR3 DNA is kept; its 66 bases are in frame from base 1.

The TCR originated in a man aged 60 to 75 in good health. The sample taken for sequencing was blood. The chain is encoded by TRBV12-3 or TRBV12-4 joined to TRBJ2-1; TRBD2 fits 16 bases in the junction. This receptor has the CDR3 CASSLRAGFGTSGGAMVNEQFF. The bases are TGTGCCAGCAGTTTAAGGGCAGGGTTCGGGACTAGCGGGGGGGCTATGGTCAATGAGCAGTTCTTC.